One and the same sample provided the 26 T cell receptor beta chains below, sequenced in a study of cytomegalovirus exposure and HLA in healthy donors. Assay: immunoSEQ multiplex PCR; the TCRdb copy retains only in-frame clones and omits some. The repertoire includes some 43,000 clones, 90% to 95% of them detected once, and 5.6% sits in the top ten. Sequencing was carried out using PBMCs. The receptors were gathered from a man between 18 and 35 years old in good health and CMV-seronegative.

This clone was seen just once. V usage is TRBV28 and J usage is TRBJ2-7; 8 bases are a match to TRBD2. CDR3 length: 15 amino acids. Trimming removed 3 bases from V and 2 bases from J; junction bases left unmatched: 6. Per the germline V gene, CDR1 is MDHEN and CDR2 is SYDVKM. The CDR3 DNA reads TGTGCCAGCAGTTTTTCCCTAGCGGGCACCTACGAGCAGTACTTC. Encoded protein: CASSFSLAGTYEQYF.

A single count supports this clone. The chain recombines TRBV19 with TRBJ2-1, with 9 bases lining up with TRBD1. After removal of 7 bases from V and 5 bases from J, the junction contained 12 bases not matched to a gene. The CDR3 covers 16 residues. Germline CDR1 is LNHDA and CDR2 is SQIVND (reference sequence). DNA of the CDR3: TGTGCCAGTATTAAGGCAGGGACAGGGCCGCACAATGAGCAGTTCTTC. Translating it yields CASIKAGTGPHNEQFF.

This sequence joins TRBV10-3 and TRBJ2-5; 7 nucleotides match TRBD1. The V and J ends lost 4 bases and 3 bases, in that order; junction bases with no gene match: 8. The CDR3 has 15 amino acids. Germline CDR1 ENHRY, CDR2 SYGVKD. CDR3 nucleotides: TGTGCCATCAGTGGGGGACCAGGGACAGAAGAGACCCAGTACTTC. Encoded protein: CAISGGPGTEETQYF.

The V call is TRBV7-9, the J call TRBJ2-5, with TRBD2 identical over 10 bases. This CDR3 region has 14 residues. J was trimmed by 4 bases and V by 6 bases; bases with no gene match: 5. CDR1 and CDR2 from the germline V gene are SEHNR and FQNEAQ (reference sequence). The CDR3 region is CASRSSGGRETQYF. In nucleotides, the CDR3 is TGTGCCAGCAGATCTAGCGGGGGTCGAGAGACCCAGTACTTC. The whole variable domain, filled in from reference TRBV7-9 and TRBJ2-5, reads DTGVSQNPRHKITKRGQNVTFRCDPISEHNRLYWYRQTLGQGPEFLTYFQNEAQLEKSRLLSDRFSAERPKGSFSTLEIQRTEQGDSAMYLCASRSSGGRETQYFGPGTRLLVL.

The CDR3 nucleotides are TGTGCCAGCAGTTTAACTAGCGGAACTTACGAGCAGTACTTC. It codes for CASSLTSGTYEQYF. The chain carries TRBV28 and TRBJ2-7, with 8 bases identical to TRBD2. The CDR3 length is 14 residues. Per germline, CDR1 MDHEN and CDR2 SYDVKM. V trimming: 2 bases; J trimming: 4 bases; junction bases outside the gene matches: 4.

The gene calls are TRBV5-1 and TRBJ1-1; TRBD1 aligns across 7 bases. With V trimmed by 2 bases and J by 1 base, 2 bases remained unmatched. Germline CDR1 and CDR2: SGHRS and YFSETQ. The CDR3 extends over 14 amino acids. Written as DNA, the CDR3 is TGCGCCAGCAGCTTACGACAGGGGAACACTGAAGCTTTCTTT. This sequence encodes CASSLRQGNTEAFF.

On this clone itself: At one of its ends the junction is not consistent with the germline gene, which may arise from a read error. CDR3 in DNA: TGCAGCGCTGAACGGGGGGACCACTATGGCTACACCTTC. Protein: CSAERGDHYGYTF. The genes are TRBV29-1 and TRBJ1-2; D perhaps matches TRBD1 (5 bases). The CDR3 is 13 residues long. CDR1 and CDR2 (germline): SQVTM, ANQGSEA.

The chain joins TRBV7-2 to TRBJ2-1; D ambiguous. V was trimmed by 5 bases and J by 5 bases, leaving 10 bases between them. This CDR3 comprises 13 residues. CDR1 is SGHTA and CDR2 is FQGNSA in the germline V gene. CDR3 region: CASSVQVHNEQFF. CDR3 coding DNA: TGTGCCAGCAGCGTGCAGGTACACAATGAGCAGTTCTTC.

The V and J genes are TRBV5-4 and TRBJ2-1; maybe TRBD1 (5 bases). The germline CDR1 and CDR2 sequences are SGHNT and YYREEE (reference sequence). The CDR3 runs 15 residues. The V gene lost 3 bases and the J gene lost 2 bases, with 12 bases spanning the gap. Written as DNA, the CDR3 is TGTGCCAGCAGCTCCCAGGGTGGGACCTACAATGAGCAGTTCTTC. Translation: CASSSQGGTYNEQFF.

This sequence joins TRBV6-6 and TRBJ2-7; TRBD1 matches at 8 bases. With 2 bases clipped from V and 8 bases from J, the junction kept 8 bases outside the gene matches. Germline V lookup: CDR1 MNHNY, CDR2 SVGAGI (reference sequence). The CDR3 covers 14 residues. CDR3 residues: CASSYPKQGDQQYF. The CDR3 DNA reads TGTGCCAGCAGTTACCCTAAACAGGGGGACCAGCAGTACTTC.

The chain links TRBV6-1 to TRBJ1-5; D call uncertain. Trimming took 2 bases from V and 3 from J, leaving 11 bases between them. Germline-derived CDR1 and CDR2 are MNHNS and SASEGT. This CDR3 is 15 amino acids long. The CDR3 sequence: CASSESMAFNQPQHF. CDR3 bases: TGTGCCAGCAGTGAATCGATGGCTTTCAATCAGCCCCAGCATTTT.

The J gene is TRBJ1-1, the V gene TRBV4-3; D is unclear. Germline V lookup: CDR1 LGHNA, CDR2 YSLEER. The CDR3 contains 14 residues. V gave up 0 bases and J gave up 0 bases, with 5 bases separating them. The CDR3 nucleotides read TGCGCCAGCAGCCAAGATTCAGTGAACACTGAAGCTTTCTTT. Protein sequence: CASSQDSVNTEAFF.

The gene calls are TRBV2 and TRBJ1-2; D perhaps matches TRBD1 (5 bases). CDR1 SNHLY and CDR2 FYNNEI come from the germline V gene. V was cut by 6 bases and J by 4 bases, with 12 bases left in between. The CDR3 loop spans 13 amino acids. DNA for the CDR3: TGTGCCAGCAGCCGACAGTCCCTCTATGGCTACACCTTC. As protein: CASSRQSLYGYTF.

This clone was seen more than once but under ten times. The CDR3 sequence is CASSLYRGNQPQHF. CDR3 sequence (DNA): TGTGCCAGCAGCTTATACCGGGGCAATCAGCCCCAGCATTTT. The genes are TRBV5-6 and TRBJ1-5, with no clear D. In germline, CDR1 is SGHDT, CDR2 YYEEEE. With 2 bases removed from V and 2 bases from J, the gap between germline ends came to 8 bases. The CDR3 sequence is 14 residues long.

The chain recombines TRBV4-1 with TRBJ2-3; TRBD2 aligns across 8 bases. Germline assignment: CDR1 MGHRA and CDR2 YSYEKL. The CDR3 extends over 14 amino acids. With 4 bases clipped from V and 6 bases from J, the junction kept 6 bases outside the gene matches. CDR3 residues: CASSLTAGADTQYF. The CDR3 DNA follows: TGCGCCAGCAGCCTGACAGCGGGAGCGGATACGCAGTATTTT.

The gene calls are TRBV18 and TRBJ2-1; no firm D call. Trimming left V 0 bases short and J 8 bases short, with 8 bases between. CDR1 is KGHSH, CDR2 LQKENI, per germline. The CDR3 is 13 residues long. CDR3 coding DNA: TGTGCCAGCTCACCACCCGTTGTCGATGAGCAGTTCTTC. It encodes CASSPPVVDEQFF.

The rearrangement uses TRBV27 and TRBJ1-5, with TRBD1 matching over 7 bases. The germline V gene encodes CDR1 MNHEY and CDR2 SMNVEV (reference sequence). V trimming: 10 bases; J trimming: 1 base; junction bases outside the gene matches: 4. The CDR3 totals 13 residues. CDR3 in DNA: TGTGCCACCTCACAGGGGAGCAATCAGCCCCAGCATTTT. Amino acids: CATSQGSNQPQHF.

This chain links TRBV27 with TRBJ2-1; 10 nucleotides match TRBD2. The V and J ends lost 0 bases and 3 bases, in that order; junction bases with no gene match: 2. Germline V lookup: CDR1 MNHEY, CDR2 SMNVEV (reference sequence). The CDR3 is 16 amino acids. The CDR3 reads CASSLSASGSYNEQFF. The DNA for the CDR3 is TGTGCCAGCAGTTTATCGGCTAGCGGGAGCTACAATGAGCAGTTCTTC.

This chain connects TRBV2 to TRBJ2-1; TRBD2 matches at 11 bases. The CDR3 contains 15 residues. CDR1 is SNHLY, CDR2 FYNNEI, per germline. V gave up 6 bases and J gave up 0 bases; unmatched junction bases: 1. CDR3 amino acids: CASSLAGGSYNEQFF. The CDR3 DNA follows: TGTGCCAGCAGCCTAGCGGGGGGCTCCTACAATGAGCAGTTCTTC.

The rearrangement joins TRBV5-1 to TRBJ2-7; TRBD1 matches 10 bases. The germline V gene has CDR1 SGHRS and CDR2 YFSETQ. Trimming cost V 3 bases and J 2 bases; bases outside gene matches: 2. The CDR3 has 14 residues. As DNA, the CDR3 is TGCGCCAGCAGCTGGGGACAGGGGCCCTACGAGCAGTACTTC. Translated: CASSWGQGPYEQYF.

This clone appeared once. The chain recombines TRBV4-2 with TRBJ2-7, with D possibly TRBD2 on 6 matching bases. In germline, CDR1 is LGHNA, CDR2 YNFKEQ. V dropped 0 bases and J dropped 1 base, with 7 bases sitting between them. The CDR3 covers 14 residues. The CDR3 bases are TGTGCCAGCAGCCAAGAGCGGGGATCCTACGAGCAGTACTTC. It specifies CASSQERGSYEQYF.

In this sample, this clone turned up once. The rearrangement uses TRBV19 and TRBJ2-1, with 14 bases matching TRBD2. Losses at the gene ends were 3 bases for V and 7 bases for J; bases not matched to a gene: 5. Per the germline V gene, CDR1 is LNHDA and CDR2 is SQIVND (reference sequence). The CDR3 contains 16 residues. CDR3 amino acids: CASSMAGLAGVNEQFF. The CDR3 DNA reads TGTGCCAGTAGTATGGCGGGACTAGCGGGAGTTAATGAGCAGTTCTTC.

This rearrangement joins TRBV27 to TRBJ2-3; weak D call: TRBD2 (5 bases). V was shortened by 3 bases and J by 2 bases, with 9 bases between the two germline ends. The CDR3 has 14 amino acids. Germline loops: CDR1 MNHEY, CDR2 SMNVEV (reference sequence). CDR3 sequence reads: CASSFQTNTDTQYF. CDR3 DNA sequence: TGTGCCAGCAGTTTTCAGACTAACACAGATACGCAGTATTTT.

The V call is TRBV5-1, the J call TRBJ1-3; 7 positions agree with TRBD1. Germline V gene data show CDR1 as SGHRS and CDR2 as YFSETQ. The CDR3 loop spans 15 amino acids. Losses at the gene ends were 4 bases for V and 2 bases for J; bases not matched to a gene: 6. The CDR3 DNA reads TGCGCCAGCAGCCAAGGGACAGTAACTGGAAACACCATATATTTT. This translates into CASSQGTVTGNTIYF.

The chain combines TRBV6-1 with TRBJ1-4; 8 nucleotides align to TRBD1. V lost 6 bases to trimming and J lost 3 bases; unmatched junction nucleotides: 6. The CDR3 extends over 15 amino acids. CDR1 is MNHNS and CDR2 is SASEGT in the germline V gene. CDR3 amino acids: CASRESGGSNEKLFF. The CDR3, as DNA: TGTGCCAGCAGGGAATCAGGGGGCTCTAATGAAAAACTGTTTTTT.

This clone was counted a single time. The chain couples TRBV15 to TRBJ1-2; D ambiguous. The V gene lost 0 bases and the J gene lost 5 bases, with 10 bases spanning the gap. The CDR3 runs 14 residues. Germline CDR1 is LNHNV and CDR2 is YYDKDF (reference sequence). DNA of the CDR3: TGTGCCACCAGCAGAGATGTCGGGGAGTATGGCTACACCTTC. Its protein product is CATSRDVGEYGYTF.